Presented here are 17 T cell receptor beta chains from one specimen sequenced in a study of early T cells in non-severe SARS-CoV-2 infection. TCRdb reprocessed the 5' RACE reads with MiXCR, giving one entry per CDR3 protein. The sample contains around 28,000 distinct CDR3 sequences, roughly 4% of which appear only once. What was sequenced was whole blood. The receptors were gathered from an adult who was a healthcare worker with PCR-confirmed SARS-CoV-2 infection or an uninfected control (not recorded which).

This clonotype was observed at least ten times. The chain links TRBV12-3 or TRBV12-4 to TRBJ2-5; D is possibly TRBD1 (5 bases). Trimming removed 4 bases at V and 5 bases at J, with 14 bases between. The CDR3 has 14 amino acids. Here the CDR3 reads CASSSRQTLETQYF. As DNA, the CDR3 is TGTGCCAGCAGTTCCCGACAGACGTTGGAGACCCAGTACTTC.

This clonotype was observed at least ten times. The chain combines TRBV10-2 with TRBJ1-1; the D is unclear. V was trimmed by 2 bases and J by 4 bases, leaving 11 bases between them. In germline, CDR1 is WSHSY, CDR2 SAAADI. This CDR3 is built from 14 residues. CDR3 sequence reads: CASSEPGSGTEAFF. In nucleotides, the CDR3 is TGCGCCAGCAGTGAGCCGGGATCGGGCACTGAAGCTTTCTTT.

This clonotype was detected many times. The chain is built from TRBV11-2 and TRBJ1-2; D remains unclear. Germline V gene sequence: CDR1 SGHAT, CDR2 FQNNGV. The CDR3 spans 12 residues. Deletions cut 4 bases from V and 4 bases from J, with 7 bases between. CDR3 nucleotides: TGTGCCAGCAGCTGGGATGGCTATGGCTACACCTTC. Its translation is CASSWDGYGYTF.

The chain couples TRBV7-9 to TRBJ2-5; D not certain. Germline V gene sequence: CDR1 SEHNR, CDR2 FQNEAQ (reference sequence). This CDR3 has 14 residues. The V end was cut by 1 base, the J end by 2 bases, with 8 bases between. CDR3 sequence reads: CASSLDGGQETQYF. CDR3 sequence (DNA): TGTGCCAGCAGCTTAGACGGCGGACAAGAGACCCAGTACTTC.

Ten or more counts support this clonotype. V gene TRBV2 combines with J gene TRBJ2-3; 8 bases line up with TRBD2. There are 15 residues in the CDR3. Germline CDR1 is SNHLY and CDR2 is FYNNEI. The V segment lost 4 bases and the J segment 3 bases; nucleotides outside the gene matches: 6. The CDR3 loop reads CASSGRAGVTDTQYF. CDR3 DNA sequence: TGTGCCAGCAGTGGTCGAGCGGGAGTGACAGATACGCAGTATTTT.

This clonotype was observed many times. This sequence joins TRBV6-2 or TRBV6-3 and TRBJ2-3, with TRBD2 matching over 9 bases. Germline lookup yields CDR1 MNHEY and CDR2 SVGEGT. Losses at the gene ends were 5 bases for V and 2 bases for J; bases not matched to a gene: 5. The CDR3 extends over 15 amino acids. CDR3 protein: CASSTGGRATDTQYF. CDR3 DNA: TGTGCCAGCAGTACGGGCGGGAGGGCCACAGATACGCAGTATTTT.

CDR3 sequence: CASSRFPGLVRGEQYF. The CDR3 nucleotides are TGTGCCAGCAGTCGTTTTCCGGGACTAGTACGAGGCGAGCAGTACTTC. V and J are TRBV5-4 and TRBJ2-7; TRBD2 matches 8 bases. The trim removed 5 bases at V and 6 bases at J, leaving 16 bases unmatched. The CDR3 spans 16 residues. Looked up from germline, CDR1 is SGHNT and CDR2 is YYREEE (reference sequence).

The sample holds many counts of this clonotype. The chain recombines TRBV15 with TRBJ2-2; D gene ambiguous. The V gene's germline CDR1 is LNHNV and CDR2 YYDKDF (reference sequence). The CDR3 has 16 residues. V was trimmed by 0 bases and J by 7 bases, leaving 15 bases between them. In nucleotides, the CDR3 is TGTGCCACCAGCAGAGAGGAGATTCGGTGGGACGGGGAGCTGTTTTTT. Protein sequence: CATSREEIRWDGELFF.

In this sample, this clonotype is medium-sized. The chain recombines TRBV27 with TRBJ2-1; 10 bases line up with TRBD1. The CDR3 has 15 residues. With 8 bases clipped from V and 0 bases from J, the junction kept 4 bases outside the gene matches. The germline CDR1 and CDR2 sequences are MNHEY and SMNVEV (reference sequence). Written as DNA, the CDR3 is TGTGCCAGCGGACAGGGGGTGTTCTCCTACAATGAGCAGTTCTTC. Translated, it gives CASGQGVFSYNEQFF.

This clonotype has ten or more counts. The V call is TRBV29-1, the J call TRBJ2-3; 8 nucleotides line up with TRBD2. The CDR3 covers 15 residues. Trimming removed 3 bases from V and 3 bases from J; junction bases left unmatched: 8. CDR1 SQVTM and CDR2 ANQGSEA come from the germline V gene. The DNA of the CDR3 is TGCAGCGTTGATCTTGGGGCGGGAGGAACAGATACGCAGTATTTT. Translation gives CSVDLGAGGTDTQYF.

This chain connects TRBV7-9 to TRBJ1-2, with TRBD1 matching over 10 bases. The J segment lost 8 bases and the V segment lost 6 bases, leaving 12 bases of the junction unmatched. The length of the CDR3 is 15 residues. CDR1 and CDR2 from the germline V gene are SEHNR and FQNEAQ (reference sequence). The CDR3 nucleotides are TGTGCCAGCAGGACATACACCGGGACAGGGGACGGCTACACCTTC. It is translated as CASRTYTGTGDGYTF.

This clonotype has just a few counts. V is TRBV16 and J is TRBJ1-4, with 7 nucleotides matching TRBD1. The junction had 5 bases not matched to a gene; V was cut back by 5 bases and J by 5 bases. This CDR3 has 14 residues. Germline loops: CDR1 KGHSY, CDR2 FQNENV. In DNA, the CDR3 is TGTGCCAGCAGCAGGGGACAGTTAAATGAAAAACTGTTTTTT. Protein product: CASSRGQLNEKLFF.

There are many counts of this clonotype. This sequence joins TRBV18 and TRBJ1-5; D is undetermined. Trimming pared 6 bases from V and 0 bases from J, leaving 12 bases between. Germline CDR1 and CDR2: KGHSH and LQKENI. The CDR3 contains 15 residues. This CDR3 reads CASSALVDSNQPQHF. The CDR3 DNA is TGTGCCAGCTCCGCCCTAGTCGATAGCAATCAGCCCCAGCATTTT.

This clonotype was seen repeatedly, ten times or more. This chain connects TRBV7-2 to TRBJ2-3; D perhaps matches TRBD1 (5 bases). The ends were cut back, 1 base at V and 6 bases at J, with 20 bases in the middle. Germline CDR1 and CDR2: SGHTA and FQGNSA. The CDR3 is 17 residues long. The CDR3 loop reads CASSLEGFSVRLDTQYF. Here the CDR3 DNA reads TGTGCCAGCAGCTTAGAGGGGTTCAGCGTGCGACTCGATACGCAGTATTTT.

This clonotype was seen a few times. V gene TRBV19 combines with J gene TRBJ2-2; weak D call: TRBD2 (6 bases). The germline V gene encodes CDR1 LNHDA and CDR2 SQIVND (reference sequence). V gave up 6 bases and J gave up 7 bases, with 21 bases separating them. The CDR3 covers 16 residues. CDR3 sequence: CASRSYSETRNGELFF. CDR3 sequence (DNA): TGTGCCAGTAGATCCTACTCGGAGACTAGAAACGGGGAGCTGTTTTTT.

The sample holds many counts of this clonotype. J is TRBJ2-6 and V is TRBV11-2; D unresolved. The V end was cut by 3 bases, the J end by 2 bases, with 5 bases between. Germline loops: CDR1 SGHAT, CDR2 FQNNGV. The CDR3 contains 14 residues. In DNA form, the CDR3 reads TGTGCCAGCAGCTTCACAGCTGGGGCCAACGTCCTGACTTTC. Encoded protein: CASSFTAGANVLTF.

Ten or more counts support this clonotype. The chain employs TRBV19 and TRBJ2-7; possible D gene TRBD1, 5 bases. The CDR3 covers 14 residues. Trimming removed 6 bases at V and 0 bases at J, with 12 bases between. Germline CDR1 LNHDA, CDR2 SQIVND (reference sequence). The CDR3 protein is CASRLTDFSYEQYF. Here the CDR3 DNA reads TGTGCCAGTAGGCTGACAGACTTCTCCTACGAGCAGTACTTC.